This record looks at one T cell receptor beta chain sequence and its context. The target antigen is unknown. One end of the junction fails to match germline, which may point to a read error. TCRdb recomputed calls from the RT-PCR reads with MiXCR, one row per CDR3 protein. The sample records more than 700,000 distinct CDR3 sequences, about 20% being singletons. The data derive from a study of response to subunit inactivated influenza vaccine. Whole-study findings and limits: Authors suggested seasonal influenza vaccinations each recruit few new T cells.

The CDR3 length is 14 residues. Per the germline V gene, CDR1 is SQVTM and CDR2 is ANQGSEA. This TCR was recovered from a man aged 50-59 years who received an inactivated influenza vaccine. The input for sequencing was PBMCs from blood, taken 5 days after vaccination. The rearrangement joins TRBV29-1 to TRBJ2-3; 11 nucleotides agree with TRBD1. The CDR3 sequence: CSVSRTGGTDAQYF. The CDR3 bases are TGCAGCGTGAGTAGGACAGGGGGCACAGATGCGCAGTATTTT.